The clone carrying this T cell receptor beta chain was picked up many times. Per germline, CDR1 LGHNA and CDR2 YNFKEQ. The CDR3 runs to 12 residues. V was cut by 0 bases and J by 6 bases, with 6 bases left in between. Template material for amplifying TCR beta CDR3 regions consisted of RNA transcripts. The TCR CDR3 was amplified in a first-round RT-PCR using the HTBI primer set. Via MiXCR, TCRdb re-called the multiplex PCR reads, giving one row per CDR3 protein. The repertoire has 200,000 to 250,000 distinct CDR3 sequences, about 25% of them found once; the top ten carry approximately 35%. This sample is part of a study of T cells in Graves' hyperthyroidism and ophthalmopathy.

This sequence joins TRBV4-2 and TRBJ2-7; D remains ambiguous. The source is a woman in her forties with Graves' ophthalmopathy. The sample was blood. CDR3 in DNA: TGTGCCAGCAGCCAAGACGAGGTCGAGCAGTACTTC. Protein product: CASSQDEVEQYF.